The subject of this entry is one T cell receptor (beta chain). The V gene's germline CDR1 is SGHKS and CDR2 YYEKEE (reference sequence). With 3 bases removed from V and 3 bases from J, the gap between germline ends came to 16 bases. The CDR3 length is 16 residues. The data are from a study of blood T cell repertoires in COVID-19. Overall study context: Samples taken during acute and convalescent COVID-19 were collected in the United States, Italy and Spain. Sample material is recorded as cDNA or gDNA derived from T cells, B-cell-depleted T cells, or PBMCs.

The protocol was immunoSEQ multiplex PCR, while the TCRdb copy is restricted to in-frame clones and leaves out a portion. The sample yields some 130,000 clones, 70% to 85% seen once. This sequence originates from a woman at least 80 years old with acute or convalescent COVID-19. This sequence joins TRBV5-5 and TRBJ2-1; D uncertain. The sequencing input was peripheral blood. The CDR3 DNA sequence: TGTGCCAGCAGCTCCCCGCGTTTTAGTGGCTACAATGAGCAGTTCTTC. Its protein product is CASSSPRFSGYNEQFF.